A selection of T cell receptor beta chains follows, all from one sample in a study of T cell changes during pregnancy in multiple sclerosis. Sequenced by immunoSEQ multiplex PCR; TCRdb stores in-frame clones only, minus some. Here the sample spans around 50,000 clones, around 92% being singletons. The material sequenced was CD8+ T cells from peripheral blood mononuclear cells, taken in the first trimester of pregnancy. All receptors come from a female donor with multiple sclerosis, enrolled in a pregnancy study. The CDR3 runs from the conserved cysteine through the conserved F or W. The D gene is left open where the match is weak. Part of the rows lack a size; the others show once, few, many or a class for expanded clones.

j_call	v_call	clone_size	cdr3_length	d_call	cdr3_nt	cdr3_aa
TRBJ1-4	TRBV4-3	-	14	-	TGCGCCAGCAGCCAAGGTGCGGACTCCCAGGCTCTGTTTTTT	CASSQGADSQALFF
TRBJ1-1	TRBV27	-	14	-	TGTGCCAGCAGTTTATCAAGTGGGCCCCAGGGAGCTTTCTTT	CASSLSSGPQGAFF
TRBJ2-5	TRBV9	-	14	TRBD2	TGTGCCAGCAGCGGAAGCGGGGTACAAGAGACCCAGTACTTC	CASSGSGVQETQYF
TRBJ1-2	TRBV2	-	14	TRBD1	TGTGCCAGCAGGACAGGGTTCGAGGTCTATGGCTACACCTTC	CASRTGFEVYGYTF
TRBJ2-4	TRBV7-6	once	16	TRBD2	TGTGCCAGCAGCTCCCCAGCAAGCGGGGGGGGGAACATTCAGTACTTC	CASSSPASGGGNIQYF
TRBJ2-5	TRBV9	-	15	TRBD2	TGTGCCAGCAGCGCTAGCGGGGCCAACCAAGAGACCCAGTACTTC	CASSASGANQETQYF
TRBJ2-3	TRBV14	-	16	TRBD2	TGTGCCAGCAGCCTCGAGGGCGGGGGATACTCAGATACGCAGTATTTT	CASSLEGGGYSDTQYF
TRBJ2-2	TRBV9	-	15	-	TGTGCCAGCAGCGTTCGAGGTTCGAACACCGGGGAGCTGTTTTTT	CASSVRGSNTGELFF
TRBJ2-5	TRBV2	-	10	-	TGTGCCAGCAGAGGGAGGTTCATGGACTTC	CASRGRFMDF
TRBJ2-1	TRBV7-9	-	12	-	TGTGCCAGCAGCTTAGCGGGAGTGGAGCAGTTCTTC	CASSLAGVEQFF
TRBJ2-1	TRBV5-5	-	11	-	TGTGCCAGCAGCTTGGCGGGGGAGCAGTTCTTC	CASSLAGEQFF
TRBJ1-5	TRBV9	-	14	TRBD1	TGTGCCAGCAGCGTAGGGGACAGCTATCAGCCCCAGCATTTT	CASSVGDSYQPQHF
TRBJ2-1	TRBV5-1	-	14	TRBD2	TGCGCCAGCGGGGGGGAGGACTCCTACAATGAGCAGTTCTTC	CASGGEDSYNEQFF
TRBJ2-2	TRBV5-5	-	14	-	TGTGCCAGCAGCTTCGAGGGAGCCACCGGGGAGCTGTTTTTT	CASSFEGATGELFF
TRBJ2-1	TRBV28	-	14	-	TGTGCCAGCAGTTCGATTCCCGGGACTCATGAGCAGTTCTTC	CASSSIPGTHEQFF
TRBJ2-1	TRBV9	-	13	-	TGTGCCAGCAATGCGCCCCATTCGAATGAGCAGTTCTTC	CASNAPHSNEQFF
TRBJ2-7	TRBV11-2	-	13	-	TGTGCCAGCAGCTTATCAGGGGCCCACGAGCAGTACTTC	CASSLSGAHEQYF
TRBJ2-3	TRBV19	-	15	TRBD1	TGTGCCAGTAGTATAGCCCCAGGGGGCAGGGATACGCAGTATTTT	CASSIAPGGRDTQYF
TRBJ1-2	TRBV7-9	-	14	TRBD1	TGTGCCAGCAGCCCCCGACAGGGGGCAGATAGCTACACCTTC	CASSPRQGADSYTF
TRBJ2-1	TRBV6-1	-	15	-	TGTGCCAGCAGTGAGCTAGCGCCCTACTACAATGAGCAGTTCTTC	CASSELAPYYNEQFF
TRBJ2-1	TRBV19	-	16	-	TGTGCCAGTAGTATGGGTTCCCCGACAGGTTACAATGAGCAGTTCTTC	CASSMGSPTGYNEQFF
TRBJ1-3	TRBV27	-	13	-	TGTGCCAGCAGTTTCGACAGGGGAAACACCATATATTTT	CASSFDRGNTIYF
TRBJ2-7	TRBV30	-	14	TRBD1	TGTGCCTGGAGTGTCGGGACAGGGAACTACGAGCAGTACTTC	CAWSVGTGNYEQYF
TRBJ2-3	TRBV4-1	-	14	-	TGCGCCAGCAGCCAATGGATGGGGGGAGATACGCAGTATTTT	CASSQWMGGDTQYF
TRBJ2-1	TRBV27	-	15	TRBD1	TGTGCCAGCAGGGCCGGACAGGGGGCGCTCAATGAGCAGTTCTTC	CASRAGQGALNEQFF
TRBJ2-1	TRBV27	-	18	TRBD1	TGTGCCAGCAGTTCGATTAATATCGCGACAGGGAATTCCAATGAGCAGTTCTTC	CASSSINIATGNSNEQFF
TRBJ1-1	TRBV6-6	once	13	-	TGTGCCAGCAGCTGGACAGCCAACACTGAAGCTTTCTTT	CASSWTANTEAFF
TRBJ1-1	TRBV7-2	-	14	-	TGTGCCAGCAGCAAAGGGCCGGGGGACACTGAAGCTTTCTTT	CASSKGPGDTEAFF
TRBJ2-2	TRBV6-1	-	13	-	TGTGCCAGCTGGGGGGGGCACGCCGGGGAGCTGTTTTTT	CASWGGHAGELFF
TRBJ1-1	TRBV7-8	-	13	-	TGTGCCAGCAGCTTATCTGTGAACACTGAAGCTTTCTTT	CASSLSVNTEAFF
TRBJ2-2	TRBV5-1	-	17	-	TGCGCCAGCAGCTTGTGGGGGGGACAGGTCAACACCGGGGAGCTGTTTTTT	CASSLWGGQVNTGELFF
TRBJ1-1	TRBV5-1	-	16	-	TGCGCCAGCAGCTTGGTCCGACAGGCCTTTGGGACTGAAGCTTTCTTT	CASSLVRQAFGTEAFF
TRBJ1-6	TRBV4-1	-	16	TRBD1	TGCGCCAGCAGCCAAGAGCAGGGGGCAAAGAATTCACCCCTCCACTTT	CASSQEQGAKNSPLHF
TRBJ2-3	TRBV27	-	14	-	TGTGCCAGCAGTTTATTTTACAGGGCAGATACGCAGTATTTT	CASSLFYRADTQYF
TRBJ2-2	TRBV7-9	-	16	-	TGTGCCAGCAGCACAACCCTAAACGCGGACACCGGGGAGCTGTTTTTT	CASSTTLNADTGELFF
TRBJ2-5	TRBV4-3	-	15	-	TGCGCCAGCAGCCAATTGGACAGTGCACAAGAGACCCAGTACTTC	CASSQLDSAQETQYF
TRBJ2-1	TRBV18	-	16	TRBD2	TGTGCCAGCTCACCCGATCTAGCGGAGGTCTACAATGAGCAGTTCTTC	CASSPDLAEVYNEQFF
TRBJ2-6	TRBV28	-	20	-	TGTGCCAGCAGTTTATACCCTACAGGGTCCCTCTTGGCTGGGGCCAACGTCCTGACTTTC	CASSLYPTGSLLAGANVLTF
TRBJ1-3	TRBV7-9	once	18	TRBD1	TGTGCCAGCAGCTTAGGGAGGGGGCGCTCCTACTCTGGAAACACCATATATTTT	CASSLGRGRSYSGNTIYF
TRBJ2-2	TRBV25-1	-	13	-	TGTGCCAGCAGTGAAGTGTTAACCGGGGAGCTGTTTTTT	CASSEVLTGELFF
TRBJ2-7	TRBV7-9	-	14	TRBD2	TGTGCCAGCAGCCCCGGCGGGGGGGACTACGAGCAGTACTTC	CASSPGGGDYEQYF
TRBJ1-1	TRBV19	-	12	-	TGTGCCAGTAGTCGAAACGGACAGAAAGCTTTCTTT	CASSRNGQKAFF
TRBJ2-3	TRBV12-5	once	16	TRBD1	TGTGCTAGTGGTTTGGGGACAGGGGGCACGACAGATACGCAGTATTTT	CASGLGTGGTTDTQYF
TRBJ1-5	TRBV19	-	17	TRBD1	TGTGCCAGTAACCTGGGGACAGGGCCCTATAGCAATCAGCCCCAGCATTTT	CASNLGTGPYSNQPQHF
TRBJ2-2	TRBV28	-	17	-	TGTGCCAGCAGTTCTCTAGGCCACTCGTTGAACACCGGGGAGCTGTTTTTT	CASSSLGHSLNTGELFF
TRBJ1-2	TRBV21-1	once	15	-	TGTGCCAGCAGCAAAAATCATAGGTCAGGGGGAGGCTACACCTTC	CASSKNHRSGGGYTF
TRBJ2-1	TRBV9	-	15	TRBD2	TGTGCCAGCAGCGTGGCGGGGGTCCCTCACAATGAGCAGTTCTTC	CASSVAGVPHNEQFF
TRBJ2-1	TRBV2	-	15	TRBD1	TGTGCCAGCAGGGGGGACAGTAACTCCTACAATGAGCAGTTCTTC	CASRGDSNSYNEQFF
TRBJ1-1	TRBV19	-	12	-	TGTGCCAGTAGTATCTCCGGGGGGGAAGCTTTCTTT	CASSISGGEAFF
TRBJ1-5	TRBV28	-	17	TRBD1	TGTGCCAGCACGTCCGACGACAGGGGCCATAGCAATCAGCCCCAGCATTTT	CASTSDDRGHSNQPQHF
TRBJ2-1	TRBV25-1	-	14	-	TGTGCCAGCAGTGAAAAAGAGGGTTACAATGAGCAGTTCTTC	CASSEKEGYNEQFF
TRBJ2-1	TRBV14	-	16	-	TGTGCCAGCAGCCAAGGTTGGGGGGGGGCGTGGAATGAGCAGTTCTTC	CASSQGWGGAWNEQFF
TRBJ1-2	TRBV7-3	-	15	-	TGTGCCAGCAGCCAAGGTGGTGGGGACATCGGCGGCTACACCTTC	CASSQGGGDIGGYTF
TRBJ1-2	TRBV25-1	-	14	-	TGTGCCAGCAGTGTATTGACAGAGAACTATGGCTACACCTTC	CASSVLTENYGYTF